A single sample gave rise to the 27 T cell receptor beta chains below, sequenced in a study of T cell changes during pregnancy in multiple sclerosis. Sequencing used immunoSEQ multiplex PCR; TCRdb keeps in-frame clones, though not all of them. The table lists about 77,000 clones, about 93% of them singletons. This sample comprised peripheral blood, obtained after pregnancy. All receptors derive from a female donor in good health, enrolled as a control in a pregnancy study.

The rearrangement joins TRBV6-1 to TRBJ2-1; 8 nucleotides line up with TRBD2. CDR3 size: 15 residues. Germline trimming cut 4 bases from V and 8 bases from J; bases unmatched to any gene: 10. Germline-derived CDR1 and CDR2 are MNHNS and SASEGT. For the CDR3, the DNA is TGTGCCAGCAGTGTATTCACGGGGGGGCAGGATGAGCAGTTCTTC. Residues: CASSVFTGGQDEQFF.

The chain has TRBV10-3 and TRBJ2-5, with D perhaps matching TRBD2 (6 bases). This CDR3 is 14 amino acids long. Deletions cut 6 bases from V and 3 bases from J, with 14 bases between. Germline CDR1 reads ENHRY; CDR2 reads SYGVKD. CDR3 region: CAIRGRLQEETQYF. In DNA form, the CDR3 reads TGTGCCATCAGAGGGAGGCTCCAAGAAGAGACCCAGTACTTC.

V and J are TRBV18 and TRBJ1-3; tentative D call: TRBD1 (6 bases). The CDR3 has 15 amino acids. CDR1 KGHSH and CDR2 LQKENI come from the germline V gene. V lost 3 bases to trimming and J lost 0 bases, with 9 bases between them. DNA for the CDR3: TGTGCCAGCTCACCGAACAGGGACTCTGGAAACACCATATATTTT. It translates to CASSPNRDSGNTIYF.

The chain uses TRBV27 and TRBJ2-2, with 8 bases lining up with TRBD2. Germline CDR1 is MNHEY and CDR2 is SMNVEV (reference sequence). Trimming cost V 7 bases and J 6 bases; bases outside gene matches: 7. This CDR3 has 14 residues. CDR3 in amino acids: CASTYSGTSGELFF. Here the CDR3 DNA reads TGTGCCAGCACTTATAGCGGGACGTCCGGGGAGCTGTTTTTT.

V usage is TRBV19 and J usage is TRBJ2-1; perhaps TRBD2 as D (5 bases). The CDR3 runs to 13 residues. Germline CDR1 is LNHDA and CDR2 is SQIVND (reference sequence). Trimming left V 6 bases short and J 8 bases short, with 14 bases between. The CDR3 sequence is CASRRRTGDEQFF. DNA of the CDR3: TGTGCCAGTAGAAGGAGGACCGGGGATGAGCAGTTCTTC.

V and J are TRBV9 and TRBJ2-1, with a weak D call TRBD2 (5 bases). This CDR3 is 14 amino acids long. Germline V gives CDR1 SGDLS, CDR2 YYNGEE. Trimming took 2 bases from V and 6 from J, leaving 12 bases between them. The CDR3 sequence: CASSVVAGSNEQFF. The DNA for the CDR3 is TGTGCCAGCAGCGTGGTGGCGGGCTCCAATGAGCAGTTCTTC.

The J gene is TRBJ1-1, the V gene TRBV6-1; maybe TRBD1 (6 bases). CDR3 length equals 16 residues. Trimming left V 1 base short and J 2 bases short, with 14 bases between. CDR1 and CDR2 (germline): MNHNS, SASEGT. CDR3 residues: CASSEGWGGTNTEAFF. CDR3 sequence (DNA): TGTGCCAGCAGTGAAGGATGGGGGGGGACAAACACTGAAGCTTTCTTT.

The chain recombines TRBV10-2 with TRBJ1-1; D remains ambiguous. With 0 bases removed from V and 0 bases from J, the gap between germline ends came to 8 bases. Germline V CDR1 and CDR2: WSHSY, SAAADI. The CDR3 is made up of 15 amino acids. The CDR3 protein is CASSESRSMNTEAFF. The CDR3 DNA sequence: TGCGCCAGCAGTGAGTCGAGATCCATGAACACTGAAGCTTTCTTT.

The rearrangement uses TRBV6-1 and TRBJ1-1; TRBD1 might be the D (6 bases). The CDR3 has 14 residues. The germline V gene has CDR1 MNHNS and CDR2 SASEGT. The V end was cut by 4 bases, the J end by 6 bases, with 15 bases between. The CDR3 DNA reads as TGTGCCAGCAGTGGTCTGGCGGGGGGCTCTGAAGCTTTCTTT. Translated, it gives CASSGLAGGSEAFF.

The rearrangement links TRBV6-6 to TRBJ2-7; D not resolved. Germline V gene sequence: CDR1 MNHNY, CDR2 SVGAGI (reference sequence). V was shortened by 1 base and J by 2 bases, with 6 bases between the two germline ends. The CDR3 loop spans 13 amino acids. CDR3 loop: CASSYYSTYEQYF. In nucleotides, the CDR3 is TGTGCCAGCAGTTACTACAGTACCTACGAGCAGTACTTC.

The rearrangement links TRBV5-6 to TRBJ2-7; 10 positions agree with TRBD2. CDR3 length: 14 residues. From germline, CDR1 is SGHDT and CDR2 YYEEEE. Trimming cost V 4 bases and J 2 bases; bases outside gene matches: 3. CDR3 sequence reads: CASSIGTSAYEQYF. Here the CDR3 DNA reads TGTGCCAGCAGCATCGGGACTAGCGCCTACGAGCAGTACTTC.

This chain joins TRBV9 and TRBJ1-5, with a tentative D call TRBD1 (5 bases). The CDR3 has 14 amino acids. CDR1 and CDR2 from the germline V gene are SGDLS and YYNGEE. V dropped 3 bases and J dropped 2 bases, with 9 bases sitting between them. CDR3 nucleotides: TGTGCCAGCAGCGACCGGGGGGGCAATCAGCCCCAGCATTTT. Translated: CASSDRGGNQPQHF.

The chain joins TRBV19 to TRBJ2-7; D gene unclear. Germline V gene lookup returns CDR1 LNHDA and CDR2 SQIVND (reference sequence). The CDR3 spans 14 residues. Trimming took 1 base from V and 0 from J, leaving 7 bases between them. The CDR3 DNA reads TGTGCCAGTAGTATAGCGCGAAGCTCCTACGAGCAGTACTTC. Protein product: CASSIARSSYEQYF.

The chain employs TRBV15 and TRBJ2-1, with D hard to call. The CDR3 extends over 11 amino acids. Germline V gene data show CDR1 as LNHNV and CDR2 as YYDKDF (reference sequence). V was shortened by 8 bases and J by 10 bases, with 12 bases between the two germline ends. In DNA form, the CDR3 reads TGTGCCACCGCTGTCCGCACAGAGCAGTTCTTC. Translating gives CATAVRTEQFF. Full variable domain (missing parts from reference TRBV15 and TRBJ2-1): DAMVIQNPRYQVTQFGKPVTLSCSQTLNHNVMYWYQQKSSQAPKLLFHYYDKDFNNEADTPDNFQSRRPNTSFCFLDIRSPGLGDTAMYLCATAVRTEQFFGPGTRLTVL.

The rearrangement links TRBV2 to TRBJ2-7; 7 nucleotides align to TRBD1. Germline-derived CDR1 and CDR2 are SNHLY and FYNNEI. The CDR3 sequence is 14 residues long. The V and J ends lost 4 bases and 9 bases, in that order; junction bases with no gene match: 12. CDR3 sequence: CASSAGTALRWQYF. For the CDR3, the DNA is TGTGCCAGCAGTGCCGGGACAGCCCTACGATGGCAGTACTTC.

The count of this clone is one. The chain couples TRBV2 to TRBJ2-1; 9 nucleotides match TRBD1. The CDR3 runs 14 residues. Germline V gene data show CDR1 as SNHLY and CDR2 as FYNNEI. V lost 7 bases to trimming and J lost 7 bases; unmatched junction nucleotides: 8. CDR3 region: CASINIGTGNEQFF. CDR3 nucleotide sequence: TGTGCCAGCATAAATATTGGGACAGGGAATGAGCAGTTCTTC.

By share of the sample, this clone is medium-sized (0.01 to 0.1%). J is TRBJ2-2 and V is TRBV4-1; 7 bases match TRBD1. The CDR3 extends over 15 amino acids. Germline values: CDR1 MGHRA, CDR2 YSYEKL. The ends lost 3 bases at V and 5 bases at J; junction bases unmatched: 6. The CDR3 protein is CASSQPDRVTGELFF. CDR3 sequence (DNA): TGCGCCAGCAGCCAGCCCGACAGGGTTACCGGGGAGCTGTTTTTT.

The V call is TRBV12-2, the J call TRBJ2-7; TRBD1, as called in the table, went unchecked against the DNA. TRBV12-2 is a pseudogene segment. This CDR3 is built from 21 residues. The CDR3 bases are TGTGCAAGTCGCTTTTCCTCGGTCGATGGCCCCGGCCGGCTTCCAGGCTACGAGCAGTACTTC. Translating gives CASRFSSVDGPGRLPGYEQYF.

This clone was recorded once. The chain uses TRBV6-6 and TRBJ2-3; tentatively, D is TRBD1 (6 bases). CDR3 length: 14 amino acids. V was cut by 0 bases and J by 10 bases, with 14 bases left in between. Germline V gene data show CDR1 as MNHNY and CDR2 as SVGAGI (reference sequence). CDR3 nucleotides: TGTGCCAGCAGTTACTCCCAAGATAGGGGGTCGCAGTATTTT. Residues: CASSYSQDRGSQYF.

The chain links TRBV18 to TRBJ2-4; no clear D. Trimming shortened V by 2 bases and J by 1 base, and 15 bases separated the two germline ends. Germline V gene lookup returns CDR1 KGHSH and CDR2 LQKENI. There are 17 residues in the CDR3. CDR3 nucleotides: TGTGCCAGCTCACCAGGTGATCGGGTCCTCGCCAAAAACATTCAGTACTTC. It codes for CASSPGDRVLAKNIQYF.

This clone has just one count. The chain carries TRBV6-1 and TRBJ2-2; 7 positions match TRBD1. This CDR3 has 12 amino acids. The V and J ends lost 6 bases and 6 bases, in that order; junction bases with no gene match: 1. Germline assignment: CDR1 MNHNS and CDR2 SASEGT. CDR3 nucleotides: TGTGCCAGCAGGGGGACAGCCGGGGAGCTGTTTTTT. This sequence encodes CASRGTAGELFF.

The gene calls are TRBV28 and TRBJ2-3, with 11 bases identical to TRBD2. CDR1 is MDHEN and CDR2 is SYDVKM in the germline V gene. The V segment lost 5 bases and the J segment 2 bases; nucleotides outside the gene matches: 6. The length of the CDR3 is 16 residues. The CDR3 region has the DNA TGTGCCAGCAGTCGCGGGACTAGCGGATTCACAGATACGCAGTATTTT. Its protein is CASSRGTSGFTDTQYF.

This clone is a singleton in its sample. The gene calls are TRBV5-1 and TRBJ2-5; D is uncertain. The CDR3 consists of 19 residues. Germline V gives CDR1 SGHRS, CDR2 YFSETQ. The V end lost 3 bases, the J end lost 0 bases, and 24 bases lay between the germline ends. The CDR3 spells CASSSKLTFASSYQETQYF. CDR3 coding DNA: TGCGCCAGCAGCTCCAAATTAACGTTTGCGTCGTCGTACCAAGAGACCCAGTACTTC.

This sequence joins TRBV15 and TRBJ2-7; the D gene is possibly TRBD1 (6 bases). The length of the CDR3 is 15 residues. CDR1 is LNHNV and CDR2 is YYDKDF in the germline V gene (reference sequence). V was clipped by 0 bases and J by 2 bases, with 11 bases between them. CDR3 sequence reads: CATSREGAAAYEQYF. CDR3 bases: TGTGCCACCAGCAGAGAGGGGGCAGCCGCCTACGAGCAGTACTTC.

A remark on this clone: Within the sample, other DNA sequences also encode this same CDR3. This rearrangement joins TRBV7-2 to TRBJ2-7, with 10 bases aligning to TRBD1. The CDR3 extends over 15 amino acids. Germline trimming cut 1 base from V and 2 bases from J; bases unmatched to any gene: 2. Per the germline V gene, CDR1 is SGHTA and CDR2 is FQGNSA. The CDR3 spells CASSLVGQGPYEQYF. As DNA, the CDR3 is TGTGCCAGCAGCTTAGTGGGACAGGGGCCCTACGAGCAGTACTTC.

The chain is built from TRBV30 and TRBJ2-3; TRBD2 might be the D (5 bases). This CDR3 has 18 amino acids. Trimming pared 3 bases from V and 6 bases from J, leaving 28 bases between. Germline CDR1 reads GTSNPN; CDR2 reads SVGIG (reference sequence). Here the CDR3 DNA reads TGTGCCTGGAGACCACGGACCCGTGGACTCCGCCCCAGGGATACGCAGTATTTT. Protein: CAWRPRTRGLRPRDTQYF.

The chain links TRBV10-1 to TRBJ2-7, with D perhaps TRBD1 (5 bases). CDR3 length equals 11 residues. V dropped 4 bases and J dropped 5 bases, with 6 bases sitting between them. Per germline, CDR1 WNHNN and CDR2 SYGVQD (reference sequence). CDR3 bases: TGCGCCAGCAGTGCAGGGAACGAGCAGTACTTC. Protein sequence: CASSAGNEQYF.